The clone carrying this T cell receptor beta chain was detected only a few times. Its cognate antigen is unknown. All of the isolated RNA was reverse transcribed, so expressed TCRB transcripts were sequenced. The data were produced by immunoSEQ multiplex PCR, yet TCRdb's version contains in-frame clones alone and is incomplete. The profile shows about 660,000 clones, over 11% of them singletons. The data are from a study of beta chain features in type 1 diabetes. About the study: The study examined around 98,000,000 sorted cells across all samples. Study conclusions and caveats: Significant though moderate, a shortening of TCRB CDR3s appeared in all four CD4+ subsets of Type 1 diabetes patients.

The single heparinised draw taken from each donor contained roughly 110 mL of blood on average. All sorted populations exceeded 98% purity. The CDR3 loop spans 14 amino acids. Germline CDR1 and CDR2: SGHDT and YYEEEE. The germline V and J ends were trimmed by 3 bases and 2 bases, with 11 bases remaining between them. This receptor was obtained from a young man with type 1 diabetes. The chain recombines TRBV5-6 with TRBJ2-5; a weak D match, TRBD2 (6 bases). The sample taken for sequencing was naive CD4+ T cells from blood. The CDR3 loop reads CASSWTGVQETQYF. The DNA for the CDR3 is TGTGCCAGCAGCTGGACGGGGGTACAAGAGACCCAGTACTTC.